The next 21 T cell receptor beta chains were all read from a single sample in a study of human T cells and chemical hapten exposure. In TCRdb, the RACE reads were re-called with MiXCR into one record per CDR3 protein. This sample carries approximately 82,000 distinct CDR3 sequences, about 10% of them seen once, and the ten largest clones take about 3.7%. Time point noted: patch test 1, 2 weeks after DPC sensitization. Indicated treatment: therapeutic diphenylcyclopropenone sensitization with weekly scalp DPC. The sequencing here drew on whole blood, taken in connection with sensitization to the hapten diphenylcyclopropenone (DPC). These receptors originate from a woman aged 60-70 years with alopecia areata. Some clones in this sample may be carry-over from other donors' samples.

The table lists this clonotype with many counts. This chain joins TRBV6-6 and TRBJ2-5; 7 bases agree with TRBD1. CDR3 length: 15 residues. Per germline, CDR1 MNHNY and CDR2 SVGAGI (reference sequence). V gave up 6 bases and J gave up 2 bases; unmatched junction bases: 9. CDR3 region: CASRNSGGMQETQYF. CDR3 bases: TGTGCCAGCAGAAACTCAGGGGGAATGCAAGAGACCCAGTACTTC.

This clonotype was detected a few times. The chain has TRBV29-1 and TRBJ1-1; D uncertain. The CDR3 covers 13 residues. Deletions cut 3 bases from V and 1 base from J, with 9 bases between. Germline lookup yields CDR1 SQVTM and CDR2 ANQGSEA. CDR3 amino acids: CSVDFGRNTEAFF. Here the CDR3 DNA reads TGCAGCGTTGACTTCGGCCGGAACACTGAAGCTTTCTTT.

This clonotype was seen only a few times. The J gene is TRBJ1-2, the V gene TRBV14; D unresolved. Germline values: CDR1 SGHDN, CDR2 FVKESK. Trimming shortened V by 2 bases and J by 7 bases, and 5 bases separated the two germline ends. The CDR3 is 11 residues long. CDR3 protein: CASSQSSGYTF. CDR3 in DNA: TGTGCCAGCAGCCAATCTTCTGGCTACACCTTC.

This clonotype was counted only a few times. This chain connects TRBV2 to TRBJ2-3; D not certain. Per germline, CDR1 SNHLY and CDR2 FYNNEI. The V end lost 5 bases, the J end lost 2 bases, and 8 bases lay between the germline ends. This CDR3 has 13 amino acids. CDR3 bases: TGTGCCAGCAGTTTCAGCGACACAGATACGCAGTATTTT. It encodes CASSFSDTDTQYF.

This clonotype was recorded many times. V usage is TRBV7-3 and J usage is TRBJ1-6; D gene uncertain. The V end was cut by 2 bases, the J end by 7 bases, with 15 bases between. Per the germline V gene, CDR1 is SGHTA and CDR2 is FQGTGA. The CDR3 is 16 amino acids. The CDR3, as DNA: TGTGCCAGCAGCTTACGGCCGGCGCAGGCGAATTCACCCCTCCACTTT. Its translation is CASSLRPAQANSPLHF.

This clonotype was detected only a few times. The rearrangement uses TRBV10-2 and TRBJ2-7; 12 bases align to TRBD1. Germline loops: CDR1 WSHSY, CDR2 SAAADI. V gave up 5 bases and J gave up 2 bases; unmatched junction bases: 7. The CDR3 loop spans 16 amino acids. CDR3 nucleotides: TGCGCCAGCAGTCCCGGGACAGGGGGCAAACCCTACGAGCAGTACTTC. It codes for CASSPGTGGKPYEQYF.

This clonotype was counted many times. The gene calls are TRBV2 and TRBJ2-4, with TRBD2 matching over 8 bases. The V segment lost 1 base and the J segment 11 bases; nucleotides outside the gene matches: 13. The CDR3 totals 16 residues. CDR1 and CDR2 (germline): SNHLY, FYNNEI. The CDR3 loop reads CASSEGAGLASPFQYF. The CDR3 DNA reads as TGTGCCAGCAGTGAAGGGGCTGGACTAGCTTCCCCTTTTCAGTACTTC.

This clonotype was counted between two and nine times. The chain uses TRBV10-3 and TRBJ2-4; 9 bases are shared with TRBD1. The CDR3 covers 13 residues. Germline V gives CDR1 ENHRY, CDR2 SYGVKD. V trimming: 6 bases; J trimming: 8 bases; junction bases outside the gene matches: 5. The CDR3 loop is CAISRTGEDIQYF. In DNA, the CDR3 is TGTGCCATCAGCAGGACAGGGGAAGACATTCAGTACTTC.

Only one count was recorded for this clonotype. This chain links TRBV28 with TRBJ1-5, with D hard to call. The CDR3 has 14 residues. The V gene lost 1 base and the J gene lost 6 bases, with 10 bases spanning the gap. Germline CDR1 reads MDHEN; CDR2 reads SYDVKM. The DNA of the CDR3 is TGTGCCAGCAGTTTATTGTTAGGGCCTCAGCCCCAGCATTTT. It translates to CASSLLLGPQPQHF. Full variable domain (remainder filled in from reference TRBV28 and TRBJ1-5): DVKVTQSSRYLVKRTGEKVFLECVQDMDHENMFWYRQDPGLGLRLIYFSYDVKMKEKGDIPEGYSVSREKKERFSLILESASTNQTSMYLCASSLLLGPQPQHFGDGTRLSIL.

The chain links TRBV11-2 to TRBJ2-3; a possible D gene is TRBD2 (7 bases). The CDR3 runs to 16 residues. Between the trimmed V and J ends, which lost 4 bases and 8 bases, there was a span of 22 bases. Germline V gene lookup returns CDR1 SGHAT and CDR2 FQNNGV. The CDR3 sequence: CASSSVAGAIRGTQYF. CDR3 coding DNA: TGTGCCAGCAGCTCAGTGGCGGGGGCGATTCGAGGTACGCAGTATTTT.

This clonotype was seen more than once but under ten times. The J gene is TRBJ1-2, the V gene TRBV18; 9 bases fit TRBD1. The germline CDR1 and CDR2 sequences are KGHSH and LQKENI. V was pared by 3 bases and J by 2 bases, with 10 bases of the junction left unmatched. The CDR3 runs 17 residues. This chain's CDR3 is CASSPSQPGQGNYGYTF. Here the CDR3 DNA reads TGTGCCAGCTCACCGTCTCAACCGGGACAGGGAAACTATGGCTACACCTTC.

The chain recombines TRBV9 with TRBJ1-4, with D perhaps TRBD1 (5 bases). V gave up 3 bases and J gave up 0 bases, with 6 bases separating them. There are 14 residues in the CDR3. CDR1 is SGDLS and CDR2 is YYNGEE in the germline V gene. The CDR3 loop is CASSATATNEKLFF. The CDR3 DNA reads as TGTGCCAGCAGCGCGACAGCAACTAATGAAAAACTGTTTTTT.

This clonotype was counted many times. The rearrangement joins TRBV30 to TRBJ2-7; the D is unclear. V lost 1 base, J lost 5 bases, and 21 bases lay in between. Germline V gene lookup returns CDR1 GTSNPN and CDR2 SVGIG (reference sequence). The CDR3 runs to 16 residues. Here the CDR3 reads CAWSGAPGPVSDEQYF. The CDR3 DNA is TGTGCCTGGAGTGGGGCCCCGGGCCCCGTGTCGGACGAGCAGTACTTC.

This clonotype has a count of ten or more. The rearrangement joins TRBV18 to TRBJ2-2; D not certain. Germline V lookup: CDR1 KGHSH, CDR2 LQKENI. The CDR3 spans 15 residues. V lost 3 bases and J 0 bases, leaving 8 bases between the germline ends. The CDR3 sequence: CASSPLGANTGELFF. The CDR3 region has the DNA TGTGCCAGCTCACCGCTCGGCGCGAACACCGGGGAGCTGTTTTTT.

This clonotype was detected a few times. The chain is built from TRBV12-3 or TRBV12-4 and TRBJ2-5; 14 bases are a match to TRBD2. The J segment lost 10 bases and the V segment lost 4 bases, leaving 8 bases of the junction unmatched. The CDR3 is made up of 15 amino acids. CDR3 DNA: TGTGCCAGCAGTTCGGGACTAGCGGGGGCCCTAGGCCAGTACTTC. It is translated as CASSSGLAGALGQYF.

This clonotype was detected ten times or more. The chain employs TRBV7-3 and TRBJ1-3; D is uncertain. With 0 bases removed from V and 0 bases from J, the gap between germline ends came to 9 bases. CDR1 is SGHTA and CDR2 is FQGTGA in the germline V gene. The CDR3 spans 16 residues. The CDR3 spells CASSLTAGDSGNTIYF. For the CDR3, the DNA is TGTGCCAGCAGCTTAACCGCCGGCGACTCTGGAAACACCATATATTTT.

The rearrangement uses TRBV12-3 or TRBV12-4 and TRBJ1-1; a possible D gene is TRBD1 (6 bases). Trimming stripped 6 bases from V and 5 bases from J, with 19 bases between. The CDR3 totals 15 residues. CDR3 residues: CASSPSGQTGTEAFF. CDR3 DNA sequence: TGTGCCAGCAGCCCGAGCGGACAGACGGGGACTGAAGCTTTCTTT.

This clonotype turned up a few times. The V and J genes are TRBV25-1 and TRBJ2-4, with D hard to call. The CDR3 is 13 residues long. CDR1 is MGHDK and CDR2 is SYGVNS in the germline V gene. Trimming cost V 0 bases and J 7 bases, with 7 bases left between them. The CDR3 DNA reads as TGTGCCAGCAGTGAATATGGGTCCAACATTCAGTACTTC. Translated: CASSEYGSNIQYF. The variable domain in full, with the rest retrieved from reference TRBV25-1 and TRBJ2-4, is EADIYQTPRYLVIGTGKKITLECSQTMGHDKMYWYQQDPGMELHLIHYSYGVNSTEKGDLSSESTVSRIRTEHFPLTLESARPSHTSQYLCASSEYGSNIQYFGAGTRLSVL.

This clonotype was seen a few times. V and J are TRBV18 and TRBJ1-1, with D hard to call. Trimming cost V 1 base and J 3 bases, with 15 bases left between them. This CDR3 region has 16 residues. Germline CDR1 reads KGHSH; CDR2 reads LQKENI. This CDR3 is CASSPRIYSKDTEAFF. CDR3 DNA: TGTGCCAGCTCACCACGGATTTATTCGAAAGACACTGAAGCTTTCTTT.

The V and J genes are TRBV4-1 and TRBJ2-4; 9 bases are shared with TRBD1. V dropped 1 base and J dropped 8; count of bases not matched to a gene: 3. Looked up from germline, CDR1 is MGHRA and CDR2 is YSYEKL. There are 14 residues in the CDR3. The CDR3 here is CASSQGDREDIQYF. The CDR3 DNA reads TGCGCCAGCAGCCAAGGGGACAGGGAGGACATTCAGTACTTC.

In its sample, this clonotype was seen a few times. The chain carries TRBV7-9 and TRBJ1-1; no firm D call. The CDR3 sequence is 15 residues long. V was cut by 5 bases and J by 1 base, with 14 bases left in between. Germline assignment: CDR1 SEHNR and CDR2 FQNEAQ (reference sequence). The CDR3 DNA follows: TGTGCCAGCAGCCAAAACCTCATAAAGAACACTGAAGCTTTCTTT. It specifies CASSQNLIKNTEAFF.